This T cell receptor beta chain was identified during a study of regulatory T cells in long-lasting Graves disease. Researchers made TCR beta libraries by using iRepertoire HTBI primers and running Arm-PCR on CDR3 regions. TCRdb redid the calling of the multiplex PCR reads with MiXCR, one entry per CDR3 protein. The data hold about 560,000 distinct CDR3 sequences, with approximately 16% observed a single time. Germline V gene data show CDR1 as SGHRS and CDR2 as YFSETQ. V was clipped by 0 bases and J by 6 bases, with 14 bases between them. The CDR3 covers 15 residues. This clonotype was seen only a few times. Time point meaning: newly diagnosed GD, antithyroid drugs for less than 3 months. Extracted RNA from PBMCs served as the source of the TCR library. This sample also belongs to another study, concerning T cells in Graves' hyperthyroidism and ophthalmopathy.

J is TRBJ2-3 and V is TRBV5-1; D call uncertain. The starting material was peripheral blood mononuclear cells (PBMCs), obtained at new diagnosis, from a patient treated with antithyroid drugs. The sequence was obtained from a man younger than 35 with Graves disease. The CDR3 nucleotides are TGCGCCAGCAGCTTGGGACTGTCCTTGCTGGATACGCAGTATTTT. Residues: CASSLGLSLLDTQYF.